One sample yielded the 14 T cell receptor beta chains listed below, sequenced in a study of Ad26.COV2.S vaccination and SARS-CoV-2 variants. Treatment: about 20 received Ad26.COV2.S at low or high dose, single or two shots; several received placebo; per-sample allocation not given. Samples came from day 63 after the first vaccine or placebo injection. Generated by immunoSEQ multiplex PCR, the TCRdb table keeps only in-frame clones and is missing some. The data hold approximately 300,000 clones, with about 82% observed a single time. The sample in question was peripheral blood, obtained in a trial of Ad26.COV2.S vaccine versus placebo. The receptors originated from a person between 18 and 65 years old who received the Ad26.COV2.S COVID-19 vaccine or a placebo.

The chain couples TRBV5-1 to TRBJ2-5; 10 nucleotides align to TRBD1. V shed 4 bases and J 3 bases; nucleotides not matched to a gene: 3. The CDR3 sequence is 14 residues long. The germline V gene encodes CDR1 SGHRS and CDR2 YFSETQ. In nucleotides, the CDR3 is TGCGCCAGCAGCATGACAGGGGGCGAAGAGACCCAGTACTTC. This encodes CASSMTGGEETQYF.

The rearrangement joins TRBV3-1 (or the pseudogene TRBV3-2) to TRBJ1-6, with TRBD1 identical over 8 bases. Germline values: CDR1 LGHDT, CDR2 YNNKEL (reference sequence). V trimming: 4 bases; J trimming: 14 bases; junction bases outside the gene matches: 4. The CDR3 loop spans 12 amino acids. This CDR3 reads CASSLDRGSLHF. The CDR3 DNA reads as TGTGCCAGCAGCCTCGACAGGGGATCCCTCCACTTT.

The rearrangement links TRBV7-9 to TRBJ2-3, with D possibly matching TRBD2 (6 bases). The CDR3 contains 16 residues. V gave up 1 base and J gave up 4 bases, with 15 bases separating them. Germline V CDR1 and CDR2: SEHNR, FQNEAQ (reference sequence). CDR3 loop: CASSLDWRGGADTQYF. CDR3 bases: TGTGCCAGCAGCTTAGATTGGAGGGGAGGCGCAGATACGCAGTATTTT. Together with reference TRBV7-9 and TRBJ2-3, the CDR3 gives the full variable domain: DTGVSQNPRHKITKRGQNVTFRCDPISEHNRLYWYRQTLGQGPEFLTYFQNEAQLEKSRLLSDRFSAERPKGSFSTLEIQRTEQGDSAMYLCASSLDWRGGADTQYFGPGTRLTVL.

The rearrangement uses TRBV2 and TRBJ1-5; 7 bases match TRBD1. The V segment lost 3 bases and the J segment 6 bases; nucleotides outside the gene matches: 2. The CDR3 totals 13 residues. Germline CDR1 is SNHLY and CDR2 is FYNNEI. CDR3 protein: CASSETGSQPQHF. In nucleotides, the CDR3 is TGTGCCAGCAGTGAGACAGGGAGTCAGCCCCAGCATTTT.

This chain uses TRBV10-3 with TRBJ1-5, with D possibly matching TRBD1 (6 bases). V was trimmed by 11 bases and J by 3 bases, leaving 11 bases between them. Germline-derived CDR1 and CDR2 are ENHRY and SYGVKD. The CDR3 sequence is 12 residues long. CDR3 loop: CAVGQINQPQHF. The CDR3 nucleotides are TGTGCCGTCGGACAGATCAATCAGCCCCAGCATTTT.

The chain links TRBV9 to TRBJ2-5; D is unresolved. Looked up from germline, CDR1 is SGDLS and CDR2 is YYNGEE. V dropped 0 bases and J dropped 5 bases, with 14 bases sitting between them. This CDR3 has 15 amino acids. In DNA form, the CDR3 reads TGTGCCAGCAGCGTAGGTGAAAAAGGGCGGGAGACCCAGTACTTC. This sequence encodes CASSVGEKGRETQYF.

The V and J genes are TRBV5-1 and TRBJ2-1; D is possibly TRBD2 (7 bases). CDR3 length: 15 residues. Between the trimmed V and J ends, which lost 5 bases and 8 bases, there was a span of 20 bases. The germline CDR1 and CDR2 sequences are SGHRS and YFSETQ. The CDR3 nucleotides are TGCGCCAGCAGGGGGCGGGGGCGTTCGTTGGATGAGCAGTTCTTC. This encodes CASRGRGRSLDEQFF.

CDR3 in amino acids: CASSQYETINSNQPQHF. The DNA for the CDR3 is TGCGCCAGCAGCCAATATGAGACAATCAATAGCAATCAGCCCCAGCATTTT. The chain couples TRBV4-1 to TRBJ1-5; D gene unclear. Germline V gene data show CDR1 as MGHRA and CDR2 as YSYEKL. The CDR3 extends over 17 amino acids. Trimming shortened V by 2 bases and J by 0 bases, and 14 bases separated the two germline ends.

CDR3 sequence reads: CASSQVAGSELFF. The CDR3 DNA sequence: TGTGCCAGCAGCCAAGTAGCGGGGTCAGAGCTGTTTTTT. The rearrangement uses TRBV3-1 (or the pseudogene TRBV3-2) and TRBJ2-2; 8 nucleotides agree with TRBD2. J lost 11 bases, V lost 1 base, and 3 bases had no gene match. This CDR3 is built from 13 residues. Germline-derived CDR1 and CDR2 are LGHDT and YNNKEL (reference sequence).

The chain links TRBV4-1 to TRBJ1-5; possibly TRBD1 for D (5 bases). V lost 1 base, J lost 4 bases, and 11 bases lay in between. The germline CDR1 and CDR2 sequences are MGHRA and YSYEKL. The CDR3 extends over 15 amino acids. The CDR3 is CASSQVGGENQPQHF. The CDR3 DNA sequence: TGCGCCAGCAGCCAAGTTGGGGGGGAGAATCAGCCCCAGCATTTT.

The chain combines TRBV30 with TRBJ1-3; D not resolved. Germline assignment: CDR1 GTSNPN and CDR2 SVGIG (reference sequence). With 5 bases removed from V and 2 bases from J, the gap between germline ends came to 7 bases. The CDR3 consists of 12 residues. The CDR3 loop reads CAWGETGNTIYF. DNA for the CDR3: TGTGCCTGGGGGGAAACTGGAAACACCATATATTTT.

The chain couples TRBV5-6 to TRBJ2-7; D is ambiguous. Germline CDR1 reads SGHDT; CDR2 reads YYEEEE. V dropped 1 base and J dropped 6 bases, with 23 bases sitting between them. This CDR3 contains 17 residues. The CDR3 sequence: CASSLYSSVGQRGEQYF. Written as DNA, the CDR3 is TGTGCCAGCAGCTTGTATTCATCGGTAGGTCAGCGTGGCGAGCAGTACTTC.

The V gene is TRBV24-1, the J gene TRBJ2-1; 11 positions match TRBD1. Germline V gene sequence: CDR1 KGHDR, CDR2 SFDVKD. V lost 3 bases and J lost 8; bases outside the gene matches: 8. This CDR3 is built from 16 residues. CDR3 region: CATSDRTGGGIDEQFF. The CDR3, as DNA: TGTGCCACCAGTGATCGGACAGGGGGCGGAATTGATGAGCAGTTCTTC.

This clone was observed once. V and J are TRBV15 and TRBJ2-7; D may correspond to TRBD1 or TRBD2 (5 bases each). The CDR3 is made up of 14 amino acids. CDR1 is LNHNV and CDR2 is YYDKDF in the germline V gene (reference sequence). Trimming took 1 base from V and 5 from J, leaving 12 bases between them. The CDR3 protein is CATSRAPGADEQYF. The CDR3 region has the DNA TGTGCCACCAGCAGAGCACCCGGGGCCGACGAGCAGTACTTC.